The T cell receptor (beta chain) under discussion was sequenced for a study of cytomegalovirus exposure and HLA in healthy donors. Deletions cut 6 bases from V and 10 bases from J, with 13 bases between. The CDR3 loop spans 11 amino acids. The germline V gene encodes CDR1 SNHLY and CDR2 FYNNEI. This clone was counted only a few times. Generated by immunoSEQ multiplex PCR, the TCRdb table keeps only in-frame clones and is missing some. The sample records roughly 68,000 clones, approximately 90% being singletons. The receptor comes from a woman between 18 and 29 years old in good health and CMV-seronegative. This sequence joins TRBV2 and TRBJ2-7; TRBD1 might be the D (5 bases). Specimen: PBMCs. CDR3 protein: CASSYGQLQYF. CDR3 bases: TGTGCCAGCAGCTATGGACAATTACAGTACTTC.